A single sample gave rise to the 11 T cell receptor beta chains below, sequenced in a study of T cell repertoires in ileal Crohn's disease. Described time point: neoterminal ileum biopsy at postoperative endoscopy, about 6 months after surgery. Assay: immunoSEQ multiplex PCR; the TCRdb copy retains only in-frame clones and omits some. The table has 55,000 to 65,000 clones, roughly nine tenths seen once; the top ten hold about 2.1%. The sample comprised ileal tissue. The source of these receptors is an adult with Crohn's disease.

CDR3 bases: TGTGCCAGTAGTATGGGGACTAGCGGGACTACTGTGAAGACCCAGTACTTC. Translating gives CASSMGTSGTTVKTQYF. The chain employs TRBV19 and TRBJ2-5, with TRBD2 matching 13 bases. CDR1 LNHDA and CDR2 SQIVND come from the germline V gene (reference sequence). This CDR3 contains 17 residues. V trimming: 3 bases; J trimming: 6 bases; junction bases outside the gene matches: 10.

The chain uses TRBV29-1 and TRBJ2-6, with no clear D. The length of the CDR3 is 19 residues. Germline-derived CDR1 and CDR2 are SQVTM and ANQGSEA. V lost 0 bases and J 4 bases, leaving 22 bases between the germline ends. The CDR3 here is CSVEDKCMMRPVGANVLTF. CDR3 in DNA: TGCAGCGTTGAAGATAAGTGTATGATGCGCCCGGTGGGGGCCAACGTCCTGACTTTC.

The J gene is TRBJ1-2, the V gene TRBV15; D is ambiguous. Germline V lookup: CDR1 LNHNV, CDR2 YYDKDF (reference sequence). The CDR3 has 15 amino acids. V was cut by 2 bases and J by 2 bases, with 12 bases left in between. The DNA for the CDR3 is TGTGCCACCAGCAGACGGGAATCACCGAACTATGGCTACACCTTC. This gives the protein CATSRRESPNYGYTF.

In this sample, this clone turned up once. The chain links TRBV4-3 to TRBJ2-1, with D possibly being TRBD2 (7 bases). The V gene lost 5 bases and the J gene lost 7 bases, with 15 bases spanning the gap. The CDR3 covers 14 residues. CDR1 LGHNA and CDR2 YSLEER come from the germline V gene. Here the CDR3 DNA reads TGCGCCAGCAGCTTCGCGGGGGCTTGGAATGAGCAGTTCTTC. Protein: CASSFAGAWNEQFF.

The rearrangement uses TRBV9 and TRBJ1-2, with D uncertain. The CDR3 has 13 residues. CDR1 and CDR2 from the germline V gene are SGDLS and YYNGEE. Trimming removed 0 bases at V and 3 bases at J, with 6 bases between. CDR3 loop: CASSVEEDYGYTF. The CDR3 bases are TGTGCCAGCAGCGTAGAGGAGGACTATGGCTACACCTTC. The entire variable domain, with the rest obtained from reference TRBV9 and TRBJ1-2, is as follows: DSGVTQTPKHLITATGQRVTLRCSPRSGDLSVYWYQQSLDQGLQFLIQYYNGEERAKGNILERFSAQQFPDLHSELNLSSLELGDSALYFCASSVEEDYGYTFGSGTRLTVV.

The chain links TRBV5-1 to TRBJ2-1; 7 bases fit TRBD1. This CDR3 comprises 11 residues. The V gene end was trimmed by 7 bases and the J gene end by 14 bases; junction bases not matched to a gene: 9. The germline CDR1 and CDR2 sequences are SGHRS and YFSETQ. The CDR3 protein is CASRKGAEEFF. The CDR3 nucleotides read TGCGCCAGCCGAAAGGGGGCCGAGGAGTTCTTC.

The chain combines TRBV10-3 with TRBJ1-6; perhaps TRBD1 as D (6 bases). V was clipped by 11 bases and J by 8 bases, with 16 bases between them. CDR1 ENHRY and CDR2 SYGVKD come from the germline V gene. CDR3 size: 13 residues. In nucleotides, the CDR3 is TGTGCCGTAAGAACAGGGTTTGATTCACCCCTCCACTTT. Protein sequence: CAVRTGFDSPLHF.

V and J are TRBV2 and TRBJ2-1; weak D call: TRBD1 (5 bases). The V end was cut by 7 bases, the J end by 1 base, with 8 bases between. CDR1 and CDR2 (germline): SNHLY, FYNNEI. The CDR3 has 13 residues. Here the CDR3 reads CASKSGSYNEQFF. The CDR3 DNA reads as TGTGCCAGCAAATCAGGGTCCTACAATGAGCAGTTCTTC.

The sample holds one count of this clone. V and J are TRBV27 and TRBJ2-7, with 7 nucleotides matching TRBD1. The CDR3 covers 15 residues. V shed 5 bases and J 0 bases; nucleotides not matched to a gene: 7. The germline V gene encodes CDR1 MNHEY and CDR2 SMNVEV (reference sequence). The CDR3 DNA reads TGTGCCAGCAGTACCGTACGGGACAGCTCCTACGAGCAGTACTTC. Translating it yields CASSTVRDSSYEQYF.

The chain has TRBV2 and TRBJ1-1, with 9 bases aligning to TRBD1. Germline V lookup: CDR1 SNHLY, CDR2 FYNNEI. This CDR3 spans 13 amino acids. V dropped 7 bases and J dropped 10; count of bases not matched to a gene: 10. CDR3 DNA sequence: TGTGCCAGCAACAGGGACAGGGTAGTAAGAGCTTTCTTT. It codes for CASNRDRVVRAFF.

In its sample, this clone was seen once. The chain combines TRBV2 with TRBJ2-1, with 8 bases identical to TRBD2. Germline loops: CDR1 SNHLY, CDR2 FYNNEI. The CDR3 contains 14 residues. Trimming at V came to 10 bases and at J to 9 bases, leaving 14 bases not matched to a gene. In DNA, the CDR3 is TGTGCCAATCCGAGGATTAGCGGGATGATTGAGCAGTTCTTC. Protein product: CANPRISGMIEQFF. The full variable domain, its missing parts supplied by reference TRBV2 and TRBJ2-1, is EPEVTQTPSHQVTQMGQEVILRCVPISNHLYFYWYRQILGQKVEFLVSFYNNEISEKSEIFDDQFSVERPDGSNFTLKIRSTKLEDSAMYFCANPRISGMIEQFFGPGTRLTVL.